The rows below give T cell receptor beta chains drawn from one sample of a study of cytomegalovirus exposure and HLA in healthy donors. Measured with immunoSEQ multiplex PCR; TCRdb has only the in-frame clones, and not every one. The table records some 69,000 clones, 96% of them present only once. Material: PBMCs. The source of these receptors is a man aged 18 to 29 in good health and CMV-seronegative. Each CDR3 is given with its conserved first and last residue. A D gene is named only where the DNA matches it firmly. For some rows the clone size is stated as once, few or many, or as a class when expanded; others skip it.

abundance	j_gene	v_gene	d_gene	CDR3aa	CDR3nt
.	TRBJ2-3	TRBV6-4	TRBD2	CASSGLAGGDTQYF	TGTGCCAGCAGCGGACTAGCGGGAGGAGATACGCAGTATTTT
once	TRBJ1-2	TRBV19	.	CASSSQVYGYTF	TGTGCCAGTAGTAGCCAGGTCTATGGCTACACCTTC
once	TRBJ2-5	TRBV19	.	CASSAIQESQETQYF	TGTGCCAGTAGTGCCATACAAGAAAGTCAAGAGACCCAGTACTTC
.	TRBJ1-1	TRBV18	.	CASSPPSTVWYEAFF	TGTGCCAGCTCACCACCGTCAACGGTTTGGTATGAAGCTTTCTTT
.	TRBJ2-6	TRBV27	TRBD1	CASRTGGTNVLTF	TGTGCCAGCAGGACAGGGGGAACCAACGTCCTGACTTTC
.	TRBJ2-7	TRBV6-1	.	CASSEELLTRLKSYEQYF	TGTGCCAGCAGTGAAGAACTCCTAACGCGACTTAAGTCCTACGAGCAGTACTTC
.	TRBJ1-2	TRBV5-4	TRBD1	CASSEDTRQGAFGYTF	TGTGCCAGCAGCGAAGATACGCGACAGGGGGCGTTTGGCTACACCTTC
.	TRBJ2-7	TRBV7-2	.	CASSLAQGYEQYF	TGTGCCAGCAGCTTAGCACAGGGCTACGAGCAGTACTTC
.	TRBJ1-6	TRBV2	.	CASSEIRTESHSPLHF	TGTGCCAGCAGTGAGATTCGGACAGAAAGTCATTCACCCCTCCACTTT
few	TRBJ1-1	TRBV4-1	.	CASSQSGTEAFF	TGCGCCAGCAGCCAATCGGGCACTGAAGCTTTCTTT
.	TRBJ2-7	TRBV15	TRBD1	CATSDRDRDYEQYF	TGTGCCACCAGCGACCGGGACAGGGACTACGAGCAGTACTTC
.	TRBJ1-2	TRBV18	TRBD1	CASSPFNQGDGYTF	TGTGCCAGCTCACCTTTCAACCAGGGGGATGGCTACACCTTC
once	TRBJ2-5	TRBV2	.	CASSEALRETQYF	TGTGCCAGCAGTGAAGCCCTTCGGGAGACCCAGTACTTC
once	TRBJ1-1	TRBV7-3	.	CASSFNRDTEAFF	TGTGCCAGCAGCTTTAACCGGGACACTGAAGCTTTCTTT
.	TRBJ2-7	TRBV28	TRBD1	CASSRTGSRGEQYF	TGTGCCAGCAGTCGGACAGGGTCTAGGGGCGAGCAGTACTTC
.	TRBJ2-1	TRBV9	TRBD1	CASSALRDRVFDEQFF	TGTGCCAGCAGCGCCTTACGGGACAGGGTTTTCGATGAGCAGTTCTTC
.	TRBJ1-3	TRBV2	.	CASSQGASGNTIYF	TGTGCCAGCAGCCAGGGCGCCTCTGGAAACACCATATATTTT
.	TRBJ2-6	TRBV6-5	.	CASLDRAGANVLTF	TGTGCCAGCCTCGATCGGGCTGGGGCCAACGTCCTGACTTTC
.	TRBJ2-3	TRBV4-1	TRBD2	CASSPPPGGPGSDTQYF	TGCGCCAGCAGCCCGCCGCCGGGAGGGCCGGGTTCAGATACGCAGTATTTT
.	TRBJ2-1	TRBV5-1	.	CASSPNPSSYNEQFF	TGCGCCAGCAGCCCCAACCCTAGCTCCTACAATGAGCAGTTCTTC
.	TRBJ1-5	TRBV4-1	.	CASSQELAGDYNQPQHF	TGCGCCAGCAGCCAAGAACTTGCAGGGGATTATAATCAGCCCCAGCATTTT
.	TRBJ2-7	TRBV11-2	.	CASSSGHLLGKSYEQYF	TGTGCCAGCAGCTCGGGACACCTCTTAGGGAAGTCCTACGAGCAGTACTTC